This entry lists 12 T cell receptor beta chains sequenced from one sample in a study of shared clonotypes between healthy human individuals. Produced via immunoSEQ multiplex PCR; TCRdb's table is partial and in-frame only. The sample shows approximately 1.5 million clones, around 98% of them seen only once. Specimen: naive CD4+ T cells sorted from blood. Subset denoted: CD45RA+ positively selected. These receptors all come from a man aged 30-40 years in good health.

The rearrangement uses TRBV19 and TRBJ2-3; TRBD2 matches 10 bases. V lost 3 bases to trimming and J lost 0 bases; unmatched junction nucleotides: 6. The CDR3 contains 17 residues. CDR1 is LNHDA, CDR2 SQIVND, per germline (reference sequence). This chain's CDR3 is CASSIKASGGSTDTQYF. The DNA of the CDR3 is TGTGCCAGTAGTATCAAGGCTAGCGGGGGTAGCACAGATACGCAGTATTTT.

This chain uses TRBV5-1 with TRBJ1-1, with a weak D call TRBD1 (6 bases). The CDR3 spans 17 residues. V was clipped by 3 bases and J by 1 base, with 19 bases between them. Germline values: CDR1 SGHRS, CDR2 YFSETQ. DNA of the CDR3: TGCGCCAGCAGCTCAGGACAGACTTCCACCGGGAACACTGAAGCTTTCTTT. Translation: CASSSGQTSTGNTEAFF.

This rearrangement joins TRBV6-4 to TRBJ2-3; 8 bases agree with TRBD2. Germline V gene sequence: CDR1 MRHNA, CDR2 SNTAGT. V was pared by 7 bases and J by 2 bases, with 8 bases of the junction left unmatched. The CDR3 spans 15 residues. The CDR3 DNA is TGTGCCAGCAAATTAACTAGCGGCCTCACAGATACGCAGTATTTT. It codes for CASKLTSGLTDTQYF.

The chain links TRBV30 to TRBJ2-7; possible D gene TRBD1, 6 bases. The germline V gene has CDR1 GTSNPN and CDR2 SVGIG (reference sequence). Trimming shortened V by 0 bases and J by 4 bases, and 34 bases separated the two germline ends. The CDR3 covers 21 residues. DNA of the CDR3: TGTGCCTGGAGTGTAGGGGCTTGGAGAAATCCTCCGACAGGACAAAGGTACGAGCAGTACTTC. It codes for CAWSVGAWRNPPTGQRYEQYF.

Details on this clone: This same CDR3 is encoded by further DNA sequences in the sample. The genes are TRBV2 and TRBJ2-3; no definite D call. This CDR3 contains 14 residues. The V end lost 5 bases, the J end lost 0 bases, and 9 bases lay between the germline ends. CDR1 is SNHLY and CDR2 is FYNNEI in the germline V gene. CDR3 in amino acids: CASSPLTSTDTQYF. In nucleotides, the CDR3 is TGTGCCAGCAGTCCATTAACTAGCACAGATACGCAGTATTTT.

V is TRBV14 and J is TRBJ2-1, with D perhaps TRBD2 (6 bases). Germline V gene data show CDR1 as SGHDN and CDR2 as FVKESK. The CDR3 totals 19 residues. Trimming removed 0 bases at V and 4 bases at J, with 22 bases between. The CDR3 DNA follows: TGTGCCAGCAGCCAAGAGGGCAGGGTGAGTAGCGGAGAGTACAATGAGCAGTTCTTC. Translated, it gives CASSQEGRVSSGEYNEQFF.

The chain is built from TRBV2 and TRBJ2-7; TRBD2 matches at 14 bases. The CDR3 sequence is 15 residues long. After removal of 6 bases from V and 4 bases from J, the junction contained 5 bases not matched to a gene. Germline V CDR1 and CDR2: SNHLY, FYNNEI. CDR3 DNA: TGTGCCAGCAGACCCGGGACTAGCGGGAGTTACGAGCAGTACTTC. This sequence encodes CASRPGTSGSYEQYF.

The chain employs TRBV5-1 and TRBJ2-1; 7 bases match TRBD2. J gave up 10 bases and V 0 bases, and 13 bases lay outside the gene matches. There are 16 residues in the CDR3. The germline V gene encodes CDR1 SGHRS and CDR2 YFSETQ. The chain's CDR3 is CASSLGTSFASVEQFF. CDR3 nucleotide sequence: TGCGCCAGCAGCTTGGGGACTAGTTTCGCTTCGGTCGAGCAGTTCTTC.

The J gene is TRBJ2-5, the V gene TRBV7-2; 11 bases are shared with TRBD2. This CDR3 contains 16 residues. Germline lookup yields CDR1 SGHTA and CDR2 FQGNSA. The ends lost 4 bases at V and 6 bases at J; junction bases unmatched: 10. The CDR3: CASSYTSGSLLKTQYF. The CDR3 DNA sequence: TGTGCCAGCAGCTACACTAGCGGGAGTTTATTGAAGACCCAGTACTTC.

The genes are TRBV2 and TRBJ2-1, with D maybe TRBD2 (7 bases). Per germline, CDR1 SNHLY and CDR2 FYNNEI. The CDR3 runs to 12 residues. Trimming took off 11 bases at V and 8 bases at J, with 16 bases between the two ends. CDR3 sequence: CAWFGGPDEQFF. In DNA, the CDR3 is TGTGCCTGGTTCGGGGGGCCCGATGAGCAGTTCTTC.

This rearrangement joins TRBV9 to TRBJ2-5; 9 bases fit TRBD2. This CDR3 has 17 amino acids. Germline assignment: CDR1 SGDLS and CDR2 YYNGEE. The trim removed 0 bases at V and 5 bases at J, leaving 11 bases unmatched. DNA for the CDR3: TGTGCCAGCAGCGTAGGTCCGGGGACTAGCCGTTTTGAGACCCAGTACTTC. It translates to CASSVGPGTSRFETQYF.

The genes are TRBV5-1 and TRBJ2-5, with D possibly TRBD1 on 7 matching bases. The CDR3 covers 15 residues. V shed 0 bases and J shed 4 bases, with 13 bases lying between them. CDR1 and CDR2 (germline): SGHRS, YFSETQ. The CDR3 protein is CASSLVQGGGETQYF. The CDR3 DNA is TGCGCCAGCAGCTTGGTGCAGGGGGGTGGAGAGACCCAGTACTTC.